The 9 T cell receptor beta chains given below trace back to one sample, sequenced in a study of early T cells in non-severe SARS-CoV-2 infection. One entry per CDR3 protein results from TCRdb running MiXCR on the 5' RACE reads. The repertoire holds 80,000 or so distinct CDR3 sequences, with over 11% as singletons. The sequenced sample was whole blood. Receptors were obtained from an adult who was a healthcare worker with PCR-confirmed SARS-CoV-2 infection or an uninfected control (not recorded which).

This clonotype was seen repeatedly, ten times or more. The CDR3 DNA sequence: TGTGCCAGCAGCCCGACAGGGGGCGAGGGGGAGCTGTTTTTT. It codes for CASSPTGGEGELFF. The chain links TRBV7-3 to TRBJ2-2, with TRBD1 matching 10 bases. The ends lost 5 bases at V and 8 bases at J; junction bases unmatched: 5. The CDR3 is 14 amino acids. CDR1 SGHTA and CDR2 FQGTGA come from the germline V gene.

This chain joins TRBV12-5 and TRBJ1-1; D unresolved. This CDR3 contains 17 residues. With 3 bases removed from V and 3 bases from J, the gap between germline ends came to 20 bases. Germline V gene data show CDR1 as LGHNT and CDR2 as FRNRAP. CDR3: CASGLFGHPWADTEAFF. CDR3 bases: TGTGCTAGTGGTTTATTCGGCCATCCATGGGCGGACACTGAAGCTTTCTTT.

The chain carries TRBV11-3 and TRBJ2-7; no reliable D call. Germline V gives CDR1 SGHNT, CDR2 YENEEA. Trimming removed 6 bases at V and 7 bases at J, with 13 bases between. This CDR3 is 12 amino acids long. The CDR3 region is CASRRGALEQYF. CDR3 bases: TGTGCCAGCAGGCGAGGCGCTTTGGAGCAGTACTTC.

This clonotype has ten or more counts. The chain is built from TRBV2 and TRBJ2-1; D unclear. The CDR3 spans 12 residues. V lost 5 bases, J lost 5 bases, and 7 bases lay in between. Germline V gene sequence: CDR1 SNHLY, CDR2 FYNNEI. In nucleotides, the CDR3 is TGTGCCAGCAGTATACTAAACAATGAGCAGTTCTTC. Translation: CASSILNNEQFF.

The chain couples TRBV19 to TRBJ2-5; 8 bases line up with TRBD1. Trimming took 6 bases from V and 4 from J; bases not matched to a gene: 13. Germline loops: CDR1 LNHDA, CDR2 SQIVND (reference sequence). The CDR3 totals 16 residues. The CDR3 here is CASSPPPRGRGETQYF. The DNA for the CDR3 is TGTGCCAGTAGCCCCCCCCCCAGGGGGCGCGGAGAGACCCAGTACTTC.

This chain connects TRBV19 to TRBJ1-3, with D maybe TRBD1 (6 bases). Trimming took 9 bases from V and 0 from J, leaving 12 bases between them. The CDR3 has 14 residues. Germline V gene data show CDR1 as LNHDA and CDR2 as SQIVND (reference sequence). CDR3: CASLRDNSGNTIYF. The CDR3 DNA follows: TGTGCCAGCCTTCGGGACAACTCTGGAAACACCATATATTTT.

This clonotype was detected only a few times. V usage is TRBV27 and J usage is TRBJ1-4, with 9 positions matching TRBD1. Germline CDR1 reads MNHEY; CDR2 reads SMNVEV (reference sequence). This CDR3 region has 15 residues. V dropped 1 base and J dropped 5; count of bases not matched to a gene: 2. The DNA of the CDR3 is TGTGCCAGCAGTTTATTAGGGACAGGGAATGAAAAACTGTTTTTT. This encodes CASSLLGTGNEKLFF.

This clonotype showed up just a few times. The CDR3 bases are TGCAGTGCAGGGATGGGACAGGGGGCCTACGAGCAGTACTTC. As protein: CSAGMGQGAYEQYF. This sequence joins TRBV20-1 and TRBJ2-7, with 11 bases aligning to TRBD1. Germline assignment: CDR1 DFQATT and CDR2 SNEGSKA (reference sequence). The CDR3 spans 14 residues. Germline trimming cut 6 bases from V and 2 bases from J; bases unmatched to any gene: 6.

The gene calls are TRBV18 and TRBJ2-1, with 8 bases fitting TRBD1. Germline CDR1 KGHSH, CDR2 LQKENI. The J segment lost 8 bases and the V segment lost 5 bases, leaving 5 bases of the junction unmatched. There are 13 residues in the CDR3. CDR3 residues: CASSTQQGDEQFF. In DNA form, the CDR3 reads TGTGCCAGCTCAACACAACAGGGGGATGAGCAGTTCTTC.